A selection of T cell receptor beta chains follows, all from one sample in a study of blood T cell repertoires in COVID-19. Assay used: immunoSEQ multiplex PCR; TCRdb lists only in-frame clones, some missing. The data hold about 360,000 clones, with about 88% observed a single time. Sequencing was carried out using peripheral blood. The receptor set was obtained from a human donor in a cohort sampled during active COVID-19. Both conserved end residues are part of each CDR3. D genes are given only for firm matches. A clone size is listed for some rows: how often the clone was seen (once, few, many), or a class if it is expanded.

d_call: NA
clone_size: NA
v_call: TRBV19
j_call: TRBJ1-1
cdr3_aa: CASSPSRPGWSNLNTEAFF
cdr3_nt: TGTGCCAGTAGCCCTTCCCGGCCAGGGTGGTCCAACCTGAACACTGAAGCTTTCTTT

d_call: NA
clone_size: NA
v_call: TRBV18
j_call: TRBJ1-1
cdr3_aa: CASSLSNTKSEAFF
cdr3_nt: TGTGCCAGCTCACTCTCCAATACTAAGTCTGAAGCTTTCTTT

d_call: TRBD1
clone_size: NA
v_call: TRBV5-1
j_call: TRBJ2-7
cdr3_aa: CASSLGQGNHEQYF
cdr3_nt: TGCGCCAGCAGCTTGGGACAGGGGAACCACGAGCAGTACTTC

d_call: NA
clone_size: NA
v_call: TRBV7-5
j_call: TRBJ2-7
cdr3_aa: CARRLGLADSYEQYF
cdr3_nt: TGTGCCAGAAGATTGGGACTAGCGGACTCCTACGAGCAGTACTTC

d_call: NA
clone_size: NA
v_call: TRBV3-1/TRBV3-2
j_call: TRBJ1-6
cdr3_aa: CASSRTQGQPNSPLHF
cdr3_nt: TGTGCCAGCAGCCGGACGCAGGGCCAGCCCAATTCACCCCTCCACTTT

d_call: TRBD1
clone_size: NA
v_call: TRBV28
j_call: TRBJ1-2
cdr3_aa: CASSRDRGRNGYTF
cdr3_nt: TGTGCCAGCAGTAGGGACAGGGGGCGAAATGGCTACACCTTC

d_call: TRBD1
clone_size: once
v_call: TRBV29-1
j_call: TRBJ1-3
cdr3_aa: CSVAGDRGSGNTIYF
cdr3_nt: TGCAGCGTTGCCGGGGACAGGGGGTCCGGAAACACCATATATTTT

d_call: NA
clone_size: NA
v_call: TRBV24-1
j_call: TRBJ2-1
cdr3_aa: CATSDSSNEQFF
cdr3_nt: TGTGCCACCAGTGACTCCTCCAATGAGCAGTTCTTC

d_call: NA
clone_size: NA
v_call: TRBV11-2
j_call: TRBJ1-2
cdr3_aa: CASSLGVGGRGYGYTF
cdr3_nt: TGTGCCAGCAGCTTAGGGGTCGGGGGGCGCGGCTATGGCTACACCTTC

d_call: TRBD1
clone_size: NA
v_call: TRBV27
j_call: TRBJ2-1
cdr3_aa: CASMRGPYNEQFF
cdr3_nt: TGTGCCAGTATGAGGGGGCCCTACAATGAGCAGTTCTTC

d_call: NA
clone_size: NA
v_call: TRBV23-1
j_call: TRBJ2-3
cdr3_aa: CASSQPEEGPDTQYF
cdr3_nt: TGCGCCAGCAGTCAGCCGGAGGAGGGTCCAGATACGCAGTATTTT

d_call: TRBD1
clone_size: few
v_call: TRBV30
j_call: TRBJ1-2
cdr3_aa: CAWSPDRGQGYTF
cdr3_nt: TGTGCCTGGAGCCCCGACAGGGGGCAAGGCTACACCTTC

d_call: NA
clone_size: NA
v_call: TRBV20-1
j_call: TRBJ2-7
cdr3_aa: CSASIQGPILSYEQYF
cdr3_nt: TGCAGTGCTAGTATCCAGGGGCCAATCCTGTCCTACGAGCAGTACTTC

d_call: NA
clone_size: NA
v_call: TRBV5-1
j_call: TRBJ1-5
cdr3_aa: CASSLDRMGQPQHF
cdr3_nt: TGCGCCAGCAGCTTAGACAGAATGGGCCAGCCCCAGCATTTT

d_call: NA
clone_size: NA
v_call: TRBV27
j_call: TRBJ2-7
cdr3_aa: CASRPMRGRRYEQYF
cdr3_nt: TGTGCCAGCAGACCAATGCGGGGCCGACGCTACGAGCAGTACTTC

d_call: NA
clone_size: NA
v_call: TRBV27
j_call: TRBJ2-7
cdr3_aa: CASSPGGRASLGEQYF
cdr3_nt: TGTGCCAGCAGTCCTGGGGGCAGGGCATCATTAGGCGAGCAGTACTTC

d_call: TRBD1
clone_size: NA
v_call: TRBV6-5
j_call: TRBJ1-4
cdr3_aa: CASNVDRGREKLFF
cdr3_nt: TGTGCCAGCAACGTTGACAGGGGCCGGGAAAAACTGTTTTTT

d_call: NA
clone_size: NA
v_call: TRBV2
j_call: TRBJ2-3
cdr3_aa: CASTGIADTQYF
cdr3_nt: TGTGCCAGCACCGGGATTGCAGATACGCAGTATTTT

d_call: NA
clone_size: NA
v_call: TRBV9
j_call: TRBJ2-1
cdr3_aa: CASSPGLYNEQFF
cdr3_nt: TGTGCCAGCAGCCCTGGACTATACAATGAGCAGTTCTTC

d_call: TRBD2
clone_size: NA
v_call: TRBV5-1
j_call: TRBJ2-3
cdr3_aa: CASSLYTGGGSDTQYF
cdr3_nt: TGCGCCAGCAGCTTGTACACGGGCGGGGGGTCAGATACGCAGTATTTT

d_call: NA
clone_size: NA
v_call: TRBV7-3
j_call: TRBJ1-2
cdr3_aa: CASSPSAGANYGYTF
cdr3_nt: TGTGCCAGCAGCCCCTCAGCGGGGGCTAACTATGGCTACACCTTC

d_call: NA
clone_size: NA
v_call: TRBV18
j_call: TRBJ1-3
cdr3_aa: CASSPDSSGNTIYF
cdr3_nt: TGTGCCAGCTCACCGGACAGCTCTGGAAACACCATATATTTT

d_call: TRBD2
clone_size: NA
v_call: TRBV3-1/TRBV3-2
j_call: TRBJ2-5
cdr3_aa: CASSTVGTSGDQETQYF
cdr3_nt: TGTGCCAGCAGCACCGTCGGGACTAGCGGGGACCAAGAGACCCAGTACTTC

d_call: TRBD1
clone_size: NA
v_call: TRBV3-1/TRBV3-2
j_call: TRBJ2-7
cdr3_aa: CASSQGRGSYEQYF
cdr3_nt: TGTGCCAGCAGCCAAGGCAGGGGGAGCTACGAGCAGTACTTC

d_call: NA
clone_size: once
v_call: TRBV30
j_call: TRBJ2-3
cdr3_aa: CAWSVRSDTQYF
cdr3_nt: TGTGCCTGGAGTGTTCGGTCAGATACGCAGTATTTT

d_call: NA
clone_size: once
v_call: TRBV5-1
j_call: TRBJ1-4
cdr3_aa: CASSPGSGANEKLFF
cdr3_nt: TGCGCCAGCAGCCCGGGGTCAGGGGCAAATGAAAAACTGTTTTTT

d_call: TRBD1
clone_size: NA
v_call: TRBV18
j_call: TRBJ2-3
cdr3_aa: CASTQSGGDTQYF
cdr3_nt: TGTGCCAGCACACAATCAGGGGGAGATACGCAGTATTTT

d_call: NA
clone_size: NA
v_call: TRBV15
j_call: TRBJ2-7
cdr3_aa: CATSRDRVRDMSYEQYF
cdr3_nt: TGTGCCACCAGCAGAGATCGAGTCAGGGATATGTCCTACGAGCAGTACTTC

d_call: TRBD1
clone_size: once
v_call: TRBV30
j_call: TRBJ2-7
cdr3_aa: CAWSHNRRDRGYEQYF
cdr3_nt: TGTGCCTGGAGTCACAACCGCCGGGACAGGGGCTACGAGCAGTACTTC

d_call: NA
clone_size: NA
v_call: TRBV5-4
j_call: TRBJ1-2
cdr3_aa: CASSLINRIEANYGYTF
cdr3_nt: TGTGCCAGCAGCTTGATCAACAGGATTGAAGCTAACTATGGCTACACCTTC

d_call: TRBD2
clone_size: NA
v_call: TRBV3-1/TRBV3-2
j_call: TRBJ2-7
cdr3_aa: CASSPNLRPRLAQYEQYF
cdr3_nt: TGTGCCAGCAGCCCCAACCTACGTCCGAGACTAGCTCAGTACGAGCAGTACTTC

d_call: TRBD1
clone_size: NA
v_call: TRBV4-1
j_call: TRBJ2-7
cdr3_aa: CASSTFFFTGVVRYEQYF
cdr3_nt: TGCGCCAGCAGCACCTTTTTTTTTACAGGGGTTGTGAGGTACGAGCAGTACTTC

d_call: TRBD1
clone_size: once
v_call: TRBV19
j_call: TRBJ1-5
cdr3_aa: CASRAGTGGRGNQPQHF
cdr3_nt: TGTGCCAGTAGAGCCGGGACAGGGGGCCGGGGCAATCAGCCCCAGCATTTT

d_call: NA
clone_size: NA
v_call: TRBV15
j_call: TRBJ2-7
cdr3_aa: CATSADRISYEQYF
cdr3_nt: TGTGCCACCAGTGCTGACAGAATTTCCTACGAGCAGTACTTC

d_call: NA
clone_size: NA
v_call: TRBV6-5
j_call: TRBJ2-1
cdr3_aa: CAISRGGDNEQFF
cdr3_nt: TGTGCCATCTCGCGGGGCGGGGACAATGAGCAGTTCTTC

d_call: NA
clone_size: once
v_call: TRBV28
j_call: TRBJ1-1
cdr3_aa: CASGKGGITEAFF
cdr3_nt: TGTGCCAGCGGCAAGGGGGGGATAACTGAAGCTTTCTTT

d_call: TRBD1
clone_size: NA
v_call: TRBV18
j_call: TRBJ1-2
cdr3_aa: CASSPLEGGGGYTF
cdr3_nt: TGTGCCAGCTCACCACTTGAAGGGGGCGGCGGCTACACCTTC

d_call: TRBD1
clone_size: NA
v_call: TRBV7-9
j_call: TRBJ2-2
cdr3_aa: CASSSTGASNTGELFF
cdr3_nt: TGTGCCAGCAGCTCGACAGGGGCTTCGAACACCGGGGAGCTGTTTTTT

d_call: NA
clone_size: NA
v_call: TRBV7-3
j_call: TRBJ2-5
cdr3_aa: CASSSLPQEAQYF
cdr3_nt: TGTGCCAGCAGCTCACTACCCCAGGAGGCCCAGTACTTC

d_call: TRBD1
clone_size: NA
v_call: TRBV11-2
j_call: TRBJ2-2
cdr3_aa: CASSLYRGQNTGELFF
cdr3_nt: TGTGCCAGCAGCCTTTACAGGGGCCAGAACACCGGGGAGCTGTTTTTT

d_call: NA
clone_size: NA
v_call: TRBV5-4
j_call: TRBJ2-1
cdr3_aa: CASSLELEVEQFF
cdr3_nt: TGTGCCAGCAGCTTGGAACTAGAAGTAGAGCAGTTCTTC

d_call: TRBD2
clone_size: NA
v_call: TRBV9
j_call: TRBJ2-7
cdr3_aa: CASSRREDPYEQYF
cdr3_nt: TGTGCCAGCAGCCGACGGGAGGATCCCTACGAGCAGTACTTC

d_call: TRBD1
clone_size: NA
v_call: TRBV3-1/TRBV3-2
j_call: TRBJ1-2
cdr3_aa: CASSHASSGTVNF
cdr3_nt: TGTGCCAGCAGCCATGCTTCCTCCGGGACAGTTAACTTC

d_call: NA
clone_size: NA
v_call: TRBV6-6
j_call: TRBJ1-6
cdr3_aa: CASVRLVGGSPLHF
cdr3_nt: TGTGCCAGCGTTAGGCTGGTGGGGGGGTCACCCCTCCACTTT

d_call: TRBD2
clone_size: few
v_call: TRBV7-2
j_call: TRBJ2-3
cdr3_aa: CASSSASGLTDTQYF
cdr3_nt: TGTGCCAGCAGCTCCGCTAGCGGTCTCACAGATACGCAGTATTTT

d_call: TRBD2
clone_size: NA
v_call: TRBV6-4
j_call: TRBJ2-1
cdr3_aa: CASSDSGLAGVNEQFF
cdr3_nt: TGTGCCAGCAGTGACTCAGGACTAGCGGGGGTTAATGAGCAGTTCTTC

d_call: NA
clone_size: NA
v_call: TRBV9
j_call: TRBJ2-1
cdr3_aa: CASTLAGSNNEQFF
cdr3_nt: TGTGCCAGCACTCTGGCCGGGTCAAACAATGAGCAGTTCTTC

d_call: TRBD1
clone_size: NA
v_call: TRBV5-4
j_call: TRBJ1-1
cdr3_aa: CASSLTGTGEAFF
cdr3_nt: TGTGCCAGCAGCCTGACCGGGACAGGGGAAGCTTTCTTT

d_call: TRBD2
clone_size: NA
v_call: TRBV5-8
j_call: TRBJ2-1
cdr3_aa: CASSLSGLAGLFF
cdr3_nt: TGTGCCAGCAGCCTTAGTGGCCTAGCGGGATTGTTCTTC

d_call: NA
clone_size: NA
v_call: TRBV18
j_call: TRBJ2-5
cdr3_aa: CASSPETGTGTQYF
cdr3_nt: TGTGCCAGCTCACCAGAAACAGGGACGGGGACCCAGTACTTC

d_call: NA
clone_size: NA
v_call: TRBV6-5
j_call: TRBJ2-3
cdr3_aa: CASGPTGGSTDTQYF
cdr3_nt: TGTGCCAGCGGCCCTACGGGGGGCAGCACAGATACGCAGTATTTT

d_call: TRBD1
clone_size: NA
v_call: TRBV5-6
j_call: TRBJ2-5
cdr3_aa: CASSGTGEWETQYF
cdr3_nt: TGTGCCAGCAGCGGGACAGGAGAATGGGAGACCCAGTACTTC

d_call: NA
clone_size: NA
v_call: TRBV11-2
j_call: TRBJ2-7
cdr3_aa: CATGVGISYEQYF
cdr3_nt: TGTGCCACCGGGGTAGGGATTTCCTACGAGCAGTACTTC

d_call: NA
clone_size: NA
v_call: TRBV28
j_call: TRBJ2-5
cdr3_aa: CATREQGSSQETQYF
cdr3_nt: TGTGCCACTCGGGAGCAGGGATCCTCTCAAGAGACCCAGTACTTC